A selection of T cell receptor beta chains follows, all from one sample in a study of blood T cells in healthy people across ages. MiXCR, applied by TCRdb to the 5' RACE reads, yields one record per CDR3 protein. The sample gives fewer than 800,000 distinct CDR3 sequences, just under 25% of which show up once; 9.4% is in the top ten. The sample also formed part of further work on T cells of mothers and their children.

The sequencing sample was made of blood. These receptors were obtained from a boy under 18 in good health. The conserved cysteine and the conserved F or W are not part of the CDR3 here. Fields, in order: V gene, J gene, CDR3 protein.

v_gene: TRBV12-3/TRBV12-4
j_gene: TRBJ2-1
CDR3aa: ASSFYTTPGNEQF

v_gene: TRBV3-1
j_gene: TRBJ1-6
CDR3aa: ASSPGGGMMDSPLH

v_gene: TRBV20-1
j_gene: TRBJ2-4
CDR3aa: SAFPQYAKNIQY

v_gene: TRBV10-1
j_gene: TRBJ2-7
CDR3aa: ASSDPGYEQY

v_gene: TRBV20-1
j_gene: TRBJ2-1
CDR3aa: SATFRAGGSYNEQF

v_gene: TRBV3-1
j_gene: TRBJ2-5
CDR3aa: ASSQGTSGETETQY

v_gene: TRBV3-1
j_gene: TRBJ2-2
CDR3aa: ASSRFEGEDTGELF

v_gene: TRBV7-9
j_gene: TRBJ2-1
CDR3aa: AHSGTSGTNEQF

v_gene: TRBV20-1
j_gene: .
CDR3aa: SAPPQRSGDEQY

v_gene: TRBV10-3
j_gene: TRBJ2-5
CDR3aa: AISEGTASQETQY

v_gene: TRBV5-1
j_gene: TRBJ2-5
CDR3aa: ASSRGVDSFGETQY

v_gene: TRBV10-1
j_gene: TRBJ2-1
CDR3aa: ASSESGGHRNEQF

v_gene: TRBV3-1
j_gene: TRBJ2-5
CDR3aa: ASSQDGTTGGLETQY

v_gene: TRBV20-1
j_gene: TRBJ2-3
CDR3aa: SARGAAGVGDTQY

v_gene: TRBV29-1
j_gene: TRBJ1-1
CDR3aa: SVRNRVGSEAF

v_gene: TRBV5-1
j_gene: .
CDR3aa: ASSSGHSYEQF

v_gene: TRBV7-3
j_gene: .
CDR3aa: ASSLTGTDAYEQY

v_gene: TRBV5-1
j_gene: TRBJ2-3
CDR3aa: ASSLGGPRNTDTQY

v_gene: TRBV25-1
j_gene: TRBJ2-2
CDR3aa: ASSYSVAGSGELF

v_gene: TRBV6-1
j_gene: TRBJ2-5
CDR3aa: ASSGRLAGVVETQY

v_gene: TRBV6-2/TRBV6-3
j_gene: TRBJ2-3
CDR3aa: ASSYSTSGSLDTQY

v_gene: TRBV6-5
j_gene: TRBJ2-7
CDR3aa: ATMPPGGFYEQY

v_gene: TRBV20-1
j_gene: TRBJ2-5
CDR3aa: SAGGTGGRETQY

v_gene: TRBV5-1
j_gene: .
CDR3aa: ASSLPGGAGNEQF

v_gene: TRBV12-3/TRBV12-4
j_gene: .
CDR3aa: ASGPDSAPYNEQF

v_gene: TRBV7-2
j_gene: .
CDR3aa: ASSLTSGLVNDEQY

v_gene: TRBV20-1
j_gene: .
CDR3aa: SASGLAENEQF

v_gene: TRBV20-1
j_gene: .
CDR3aa: SAGGYNEQF

v_gene: TRBV12-3/TRBV12-4
j_gene: TRBJ2-2
CDR3aa: ATLGAGELF

v_gene: TRBV20-1
j_gene: TRBJ2-7
CDR3aa: SARGTGGYEQY

v_gene: TRBV12-3/TRBV12-4
j_gene: TRBJ1-1
CDR3aa: ASRIQGPEAF

v_gene: TRBV4-2
j_gene: TRBJ2-5
CDR3aa: ASSQDFGGLRGETQY

v_gene: TRBV27
j_gene: TRBJ1-5
CDR3aa: ASRPREGNQPQH

v_gene: TRBV4-2
j_gene: TRBJ1-2
CDR3aa: ASSQDGIRGDYGYT

v_gene: TRBV6-2/TRBV6-3
j_gene: TRBJ2-2
CDR3aa: ASSFHLAAGELF

v_gene: TRBV29-1
j_gene: .
CDR3aa: SVDEGWFDEQF

v_gene: TRBV29-1
j_gene: TRBJ2-1
CDR3aa: SVEDLTSLGRHEQF

v_gene: TRBV5-1
j_gene: TRBJ2-2
CDR3aa: ASSTRDSYTGELF

v_gene: TRBV5-1
j_gene: TRBJ2-2
CDR3aa: ASSSMRALNTGELF

v_gene: TRBV7-6
j_gene: TRBJ2-1
CDR3aa: ASGDRGLGNEQF

v_gene: TRBV5-1
j_gene: TRBJ2-7
CDR3aa: ASSRGTAKFTEQY

v_gene: TRBV10-3
j_gene: TRBJ2-5
CDR3aa: AISGGLVEQY

v_gene: TRBV9
j_gene: .
CDR3aa: ASSPRLARSYNEQF

v_gene: TRBV29-1
j_gene: TRBJ2-2
CDR3aa: SVGNMNTGELF

v_gene: TRBV12-3/TRBV12-4
j_gene: TRBJ1-6
CDR3aa: ASSFETGDVNSPLH

v_gene: TRBV28
j_gene: TRBJ2-7
CDR3aa: ASSPEPRRTYEQY

v_gene: TRBV27
j_gene: TRBJ1-1
CDR3aa: ASSLGQGVKAF

v_gene: TRBV29-1
j_gene: .
CDR3aa: SVEVLAGSPGSPSYEQY

v_gene: TRBV11-3
j_gene: .
CDR3aa: ASSLQGFHNEQF

v_gene: TRBV3-1
j_gene: TRBJ2-3
CDR3aa: ASRPDGTDTQY

v_gene: TRBV12-3/TRBV12-4
j_gene: TRBJ1-2
CDR3aa: ASSLGRGYSNYGYT

v_gene: TRBV29-1
j_gene: TRBJ1-4
CDR3aa: SVELSQGELF

v_gene: TRBV20-1
j_gene: TRBJ1-1
CDR3aa: SARLSEAF

v_gene: TRBV20-1
j_gene: TRBJ1-2
CDR3aa: SASDTIYGYT

v_gene: TRBV7-9
j_gene: TRBJ2-7
CDR3aa: ASSSRTTTGNEQY

v_gene: TRBV7-2
j_gene: TRBJ2-7
CDR3aa: ASSFAGGIYEQY

v_gene: TRBV20-1
j_gene: TRBJ2-5
CDR3aa: SARDYRGGGQETQY

v_gene: TRBV2
j_gene: .
CDR3aa: ASTAHRDRVGDEQF

v_gene: TRBV7-2
j_gene: TRBJ2-7
CDR3aa: ASSLGYRAEQY